What follows are 30 T cell receptor beta chains derived from one specimen sequenced in a study of beta chain features in type 1 diabetes. Investigators reverse transcribed all isolated RNA, so they sequenced expressed TCRB transcripts. Sequencing was performed with immunoSEQ multiplex PCR; in TCRdb, only in-frame clones are kept and a portion is missing. The sample lists just over 600,000 clones, roughly 16% seen once, with 0.09% to 0.095% in the top ten. Sequenced material: naive CD4+ T cells from blood. These receptors came from a man aged 18 to 35 in good health.

This clone was seen a few times. The CDR3 nucleotides read TGTGCCAGCAGCTTAGTGAAGCGGGCTTACAATGAGCAGTTCTTC. Translation gives CASSLVKRAYNEQFF. This rearrangement joins TRBV7-9 to TRBJ2-1; TRBD2 is a possible D gene (6 bases). The CDR3 length is 15 residues. The germline gives CDR1 SEHNR, CDR2 FQNEAQ (reference sequence). V shed 1 base and J shed 4 bases, with 11 bases lying between them.

This clone was counted a few times. V is TRBV5-1 and J is TRBJ2-5; possibly TRBD1 or TRBD2 for D (5 bases each). CDR3 length: 16 amino acids. V was cut by 4 bases and J by 5 bases, with 21 bases left in between. Germline V gives CDR1 SGHRS, CDR2 YFSETQ. This CDR3 reads CASSKGDRITGETQYF. CDR3 bases: TGCGCCAGCAGCAAAGGGGACCGTATAACCGGGGAGACCCAGTACTTC.

This clone showed up just a few times. This chain links TRBV5-1 with TRBJ1-2, with TRBD1 matching 7 bases. V was pared by 7 bases and J by 4 bases, with 13 bases of the junction left unmatched. Germline V gives CDR1 SGHRS, CDR2 YFSETQ. CDR3 size: 15 residues. The CDR3 DNA reads as TGCGCCAGCGGACTGCGGACAGGAGGTACCTATGGCTACACCTTC. Protein product: CASGLRTGGTYGYTF.

This clone was counted between two and nine times. The chain employs TRBV10-3 and TRBJ2-2, with unresolved D. Per the germline V gene, CDR1 is ENHRY and CDR2 is SYGVKD. This CDR3 region has 15 residues. Trimming stripped 7 bases from V and 5 bases from J, with 17 bases between. The CDR3 DNA reads TGTGCCATCAAACCGATGGGCAGGAAGACCGGGGAGCTGTTTTTT. This encodes CAIKPMGRKTGELFF.

This clone has a handful of counts. The CDR3 nucleotides read TGTGCCAGCAGCGTGTCAAGGGACGGCGAAAAACTGTTTTTT. Its translation: CASSVSRDGEKLFF. This sequence joins TRBV9 and TRBJ1-4; D might be TRBD1 (5 bases). The CDR3 length is 14 residues. Trimming removed 2 bases from V and 8 bases from J, with 13 bases in between. Germline CDR1 and CDR2: SGDLS and YYNGEE.

The chain couples TRBV27 to TRBJ2-6, with TRBD1 identical over 9 bases. This CDR3 is built from 22 residues. Germline trimming cut 6 bases from V and 0 bases from J; bases unmatched to any gene: 21. Germline lookup yields CDR1 MNHEY and CDR2 SMNVEV (reference sequence). CDR3: CASRPSSPRTGVFLSGANVLTF. The CDR3 DNA reads TGTGCCAGCAGACCCTCGTCGCCTCGGACAGGGGTTTTTCTCTCTGGGGCCAACGTCCTGACTTTC.

The rearrangement links TRBV5-1 to TRBJ2-3; 9 bases are a match to TRBD1. Germline CDR1 and CDR2: SGHRS and YFSETQ. CDR3 size: 14 residues. V trimming: 4 bases; J trimming: 6 bases; junction bases outside the gene matches: 6. The CDR3 nucleotides are TGCGCCAGCAGCGAGCGAACAGGGGGCGATACGCAGTATTTT. This gives the protein CASSERTGGDTQYF.

This clone has just a few counts. The V call is TRBV6-5, the J call TRBJ2-7; weak D call: TRBD1 (7 bases). Germline V gene data show CDR1 as MNHEY and CDR2 as SVGAGI. The V end lost 6 bases, the J end lost 0 bases, and 15 bases lay between the germline ends. The CDR3 length is 15 residues. The CDR3 region has the DNA TGTGCCAGCAGCCGCGGGACAGCTGGCTCCTACGAGCAGTACTTC. It codes for CASSRGTAGSYEQYF.

This clone has more than one count but fewer than ten. CDR3 loop: CASSSPSVGTYEQYF. For the CDR3, the DNA is TGTGCCAGCAGCTCGCCCTCGGTGGGAACCTACGAGCAGTACTTC. The chain recombines TRBV13 with TRBJ2-7; no firm D call. Between the trimmed V and J ends, which lost 4 bases and 2 bases, there was a span of 15 bases. The germline CDR1 and CDR2 sequences are PRHDT and FYEKMQ (reference sequence). The CDR3 consists of 15 residues.

The chain couples TRBV5-4 to TRBJ2-7; TRBD1 aligns across 7 bases. The trim removed 3 bases at V and 5 bases at J, leaving 8 bases unmatched. The CDR3 runs to 14 residues. Germline-derived CDR1 and CDR2 are SGHNT and YYREEE (reference sequence). The CDR3 DNA sequence: TGTGCCAGCAGCTCGCCGGGACAGAGGAACGAGCAGTACTTC. It codes for CASSSPGQRNEQYF.

The chain couples TRBV4-3 to TRBJ2-7, with 9 bases that match TRBD2. CDR3 length: 15 residues. The J segment lost 3 bases and the V segment lost 1 base, leaving 4 bases of the junction unmatched. Germline CDR1 and CDR2: LGHNA and YSLEER. The CDR3 DNA follows: TGCGCCAGCAGCCAAGGGGGGACTAGCAACTACGAGCAGTACTTC. It specifies CASSQGGTSNYEQYF.

The chain recombines TRBV6-6 with TRBJ2-5; 7 bases fit TRBD1. The CDR3 runs to 16 residues. V shed 6 bases and J 2 bases; nucleotides not matched to a gene: 12. CDR1 is MNHNY and CDR2 is SVGAGI in the germline V gene (reference sequence). In DNA, the CDR3 is TGTGCCAGCAGATATTTCTGGGACAGAGGACAAGAGACCCAGTACTTC. It yields the protein CASRYFWDRGQETQYF.

In DNA, the CDR3 is TGTGCCAGCAGCTTGGGTGGGGCGAACACCGGGGAGCTGTTTTTT. This translates into CASSLGGANTGELFF. The V call is TRBV7-9, the J call TRBJ2-2, with unresolved D. CDR3 length equals 15 residues. Germline CDR1 reads SEHNR; CDR2 reads FQNEAQ (reference sequence). Trimming stripped 3 bases from V and 0 bases from J, with 8 bases between. Supplemented by reference TRBV7-9 and TRBJ2-2, the full variable domain reads DTGVSQNPRHKITKRGQNVTFRCDPISEHNRLYWYRQTLGQGPEFLTYFQNEAQLEKSRLLSDRFSAERPKGSFSTLEIQRTEQGDSAMYLCASSLGGANTGELFFGEGSRLTVL.

The chain links TRBV7-2 to TRBJ1-2; D may be TRBD1 (6 bases). Per the germline V gene, CDR1 is SGHTA and CDR2 is FQGNSA. The CDR3 spans 16 residues. V was shortened by 5 bases and J by 2 bases, with 18 bases between the two germline ends. CDR3 DNA: TGTGCCAGCAGCCCGGACAGCGCGAGACTGAACTATGGCTACACCTTC. It codes for CASSPDSARLNYGYTF. Full variable domain (missing parts from reference TRBV7-2 and TRBJ1-2): GAGVSQSPSNKVTEKGKDVELRCDPISGHTALYWYRQSLGQGLEFLIYFQGNSAPDKSGLPSDRFSAERTGGSVSTLTIQRTQQEDSAVYLCASSPDSARLNYGYTFGSGTRLTVV.

The V gene is TRBV4-1, the J gene TRBJ1-1, with a tentative D call TRBD1 (5 bases). CDR1 and CDR2 from the germline V gene are MGHRA and YSYEKL. V gave up 1 base and J gave up 0 bases, with 6 bases separating them. CDR3 size: 14 residues. The CDR3 is CASSQGQLNTEAFF. The CDR3 DNA reads TGCGCCAGCAGCCAAGGACAGCTGAACACTGAAGCTTTCTTT.

V and J are TRBV7-3 and TRBJ2-5, with D hard to call. CDR1 is SGHTA, CDR2 FQGTGA, per germline. This CDR3 region has 15 residues. Between the trimmed V and J ends, which lost 1 base and 2 bases, there was a span of 11 bases. The CDR3 nucleotides read TGTGCCAGCAGCTTAAGCCCCGCTAGACAAGAGACCCAGTACTTC. This gives the protein CASSLSPARQETQYF.

The chain couples TRBV6-6 to TRBJ2-5; no firm D call. V gave up 5 bases and J gave up 4 bases, with 2 bases separating them. Germline CDR1 and CDR2: MNHNY and SVGAGI (reference sequence). This CDR3 contains 10 residues. The DNA for the CDR3 is TGTGCCAGCAGTCGAGAGACCCAGTACTTC. It codes for CASSRETQYF.

The genes are TRBV14 and TRBJ1-4, with TRBD1 matching 7 bases. Germline values: CDR1 SGHDN, CDR2 FVKESK. Trimming at V came to 3 bases and at J to 6 bases, leaving 4 bases not matched to a gene. The CDR3 is made up of 14 amino acids. In DNA, the CDR3 is TGTGCCAGCAGCCATAGGGGGCGCGATGAAAAACTGTTTTTT. Its translation is CASSHRGRDEKLFF.

The chain uses TRBV28 and TRBJ1-5; 9 bases map to TRBD1. This CDR3 has 15 amino acids. In germline, CDR1 is MDHEN, CDR2 SYDVKM. V dropped 6 bases and J dropped 7; count of bases not matched to a gene: 10. CDR3 DNA: TGTGCCAGCAGGCCGCCGGGACAGGGTGGCCAGCCCCAGCATTTT. This gives the protein CASRPPGQGGQPQHF.

This sequence joins TRBV6-4 and TRBJ2-3; D unresolved. The CDR3 runs 14 residues. V gave up 6 bases and J gave up 3 bases, with 13 bases separating them. Per germline, CDR1 MRHNA and CDR2 SNTAGT. CDR3 loop: CASRADSRTDTQYF. The CDR3 DNA reads TGTGCCAGCAGGGCCGATAGCAGAACAGATACGCAGTATTTT.

The table lists this clone with a few counts. V and J are TRBV28 and TRBJ2-5; D remains ambiguous. Trimming took 2 bases from V and 4 from J, leaving 14 bases between them. Germline CDR1 MDHEN, CDR2 SYDVKM. The CDR3 sequence is 15 residues long. CDR3 sequence: CASSLGGAGLETQYF. CDR3 bases: TGTGCCAGCAGTTTAGGTGGAGCCGGGTTAGAGACCCAGTACTTC.

In its sample, this clone was seen a few times. The J gene is TRBJ2-2, the V gene TRBV5-4; 12 nucleotides align to TRBD2. The trim removed 5 bases at V and 8 bases at J, leaving 4 bases unmatched. The germline CDR1 and CDR2 sequences are SGHNT and YYREEE (reference sequence). The CDR3 consists of 14 residues. The CDR3 protein is CASSSTSGRGELFF. CDR3 DNA: TGTGCCAGCAGTTCAACTAGCGGGAGGGGGGAGCTGTTTTTT.

This clone came up a few times. J is TRBJ1-3 and V is TRBV30; possibly TRBD1 for D (5 bases). This CDR3 is built from 17 residues. Germline V gene lookup returns CDR1 GTSNPN and CDR2 SVGIG (reference sequence). The ends were cut back, 4 bases at V and 0 bases at J, with 19 bases in the middle. In DNA, the CDR3 is TGTGCCTGGACCCAGGGAATCTTTACCCTCTCTGGAAACACCATATATTTT. This sequence encodes CAWTQGIFTLSGNTIYF.

This chain connects TRBV4-1 to TRBJ1-1, with 7 bases aligning to TRBD1. The CDR3 loop spans 14 amino acids. Germline V gene lookup returns CDR1 MGHRA and CDR2 YSYEKL. The CDR3 sequence: CATREQGRDTEAFF. CDR3 nucleotide sequence: TGCGCAACTAGAGAACAGGGGAGGGACACTGAAGCTTTCTTT.

The chain uses TRBV5-1 and TRBJ2-5, with D tentatively TRBD1 (6 bases). The CDR3 is 13 amino acids. Germline CDR1 reads SGHRS; CDR2 reads YFSETQ. Trimming pared 4 bases from V and 5 bases from J, leaving 12 bases between. The CDR3 sequence: CASSPRGWETQYF. Written as DNA, the CDR3 is TGCGCCAGCAGCCCGAGGGGGTGGGAGACCCAGTACTTC. The full variable domain, its missing parts supplied by reference TRBV5-1 and TRBJ2-5, is KAGVTQTPRYLIKTRGQQVTLSCSPISGHRSVSWYQQTPGQGLQFLFEYFSETQRNKGNFPGRFSGRQFSNSRSEMNVSTLELGDSALYLCASSPRGWETQYFGPGTRLLVL.

This clone has just a few counts. This chain links TRBV7-2 with TRBJ2-5, with D possibly being TRBD2 (6 bases). The CDR3 length is 16 residues. V was trimmed by 1 base and J by 7 bases, leaving 19 bases between them. CDR1 is SGHTA and CDR2 is FQGNSA in the germline V gene. The CDR3: CASSLVPGLPEGTQYF. DNA of the CDR3: TGTGCCAGCAGCTTAGTTCCGGGACTGCCCGAGGGGACCCAGTACTTC.

This clone was seen a handful of times. The rearrangement joins TRBV2 to TRBJ2-1; possibly TRBD2 for D (6 bases). Trimming took off 4 bases at V and 9 bases at J, with 16 bases between the two ends. The germline V gene has CDR1 SNHLY and CDR2 FYNNEI. The CDR3 loop spans 14 amino acids. The CDR3 DNA follows: TGTGCCAGCAGTGCGCGACTGGAAGCGGGTGAGCAGTTCTTC. Protein product: CASSARLEAGEQFF.

This clone was seen a few times. This chain uses TRBV9 with TRBJ1-1; D gene unclear. The CDR3 covers 16 residues. CDR1 is SGDLS, CDR2 YYNGEE, per germline. The V and J ends lost 0 bases and 0 bases respectively, with 12 bases between them. The CDR3 region is CASSVDRELMNTEAFF. CDR3 in DNA: TGTGCCAGCAGCGTAGATCGAGAGCTAATGAACACTGAAGCTTTCTTT.

The chain recombines TRBV5-4 with TRBJ2-3; perhaps TRBD2 as D (6 bases). The V end was cut by 0 bases, the J end by 9 bases, with 17 bases between. Per germline, CDR1 SGHNT and CDR2 YYREEE (reference sequence). The CDR3 spans 15 residues. Here the CDR3 DNA reads TGTGCCAGCAGCTTGGGTGGGAGGACGGGGGAAACGCAGTATTTT. Translated, it gives CASSLGGRTGETQYF. Complete variable domain (other parts from reference TRBV5-4 and TRBJ2-3): ETGVTQSPTHLIKTRGQQVTLRCSSQSGHNTVSWYQQALGQGPQFIFQYYREEENGRGNFPPRFSGLQFPNYSSELNVNALELDDSALYLCASSLGGRTGETQYFGPGTRLTVL.

This clone was found a few times. The rearrangement joins TRBV28 to TRBJ2-7; perhaps D is TRBD1 or TRBD2 (5 bases each). Germline CDR1 reads MDHEN; CDR2 reads SYDVKM. Between the trimmed V and J ends, which lost 7 bases and 7 bases, there was a span of 14 bases. This CDR3 comprises 12 residues. DNA for the CDR3: TGTGCCAGCACCGGGGCGGCTCTAGAGCAGTACTTC. It encodes CASTGAALEQYF.